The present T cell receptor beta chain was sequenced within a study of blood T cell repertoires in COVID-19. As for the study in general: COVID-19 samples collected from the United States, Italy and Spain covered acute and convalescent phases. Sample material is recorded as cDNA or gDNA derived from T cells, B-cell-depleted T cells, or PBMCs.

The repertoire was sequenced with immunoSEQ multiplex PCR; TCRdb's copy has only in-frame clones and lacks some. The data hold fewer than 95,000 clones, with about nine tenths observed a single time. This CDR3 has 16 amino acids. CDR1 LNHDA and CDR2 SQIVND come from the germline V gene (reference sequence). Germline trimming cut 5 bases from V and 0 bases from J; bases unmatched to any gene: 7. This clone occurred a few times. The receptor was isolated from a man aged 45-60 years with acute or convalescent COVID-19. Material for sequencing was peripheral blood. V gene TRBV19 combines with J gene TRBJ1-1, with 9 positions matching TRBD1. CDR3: CASSPRDRVVNTEAFF. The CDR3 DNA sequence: TGTGCCAGTAGTCCCCGGGACAGGGTAGTGAACACTGAAGCTTTCTTT.